This TCR beta chain was sequenced during a study of control samples from healthy donors and cancer patients. CDR1 and CDR2 (germline): SEHNR, FQNEAQ (reference sequence). The V and J ends lost 0 bases and 5 bases respectively, with 7 bases between them. CDR3 size: 13 residues. The assay was immunoSEQ multiplex PCR, and TCRdb's table has in-frame clones only and misses some. The table lists some 140,000 clones, roughly nine tenths of them singletons. The receptor was isolated from a woman in her thirties in good health. The chain recombines TRBV7-9 with TRBJ1-1; the D is unclear. The sequenced sample was blood. CDR3 protein: CASSLAQRTEAFF. DNA for the CDR3: TGTGCCAGCAGCTTAGCGCAGAGGACTGAAGCTTTCTTT.